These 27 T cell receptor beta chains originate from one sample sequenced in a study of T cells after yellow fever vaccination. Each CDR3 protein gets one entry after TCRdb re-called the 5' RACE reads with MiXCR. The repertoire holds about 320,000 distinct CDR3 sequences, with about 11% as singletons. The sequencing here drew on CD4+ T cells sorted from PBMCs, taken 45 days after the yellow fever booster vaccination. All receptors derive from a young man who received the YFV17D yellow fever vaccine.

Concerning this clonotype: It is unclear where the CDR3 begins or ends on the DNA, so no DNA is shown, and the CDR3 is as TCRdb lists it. The CDR3 sequence: CASSQGDTAEENCFF. This chain links TRBV23-1 with TRBJ1-4. TRBV23-1 is classed as an ORF, of uncertain function. Termini included, the CDR3 measures 15 amino acids.

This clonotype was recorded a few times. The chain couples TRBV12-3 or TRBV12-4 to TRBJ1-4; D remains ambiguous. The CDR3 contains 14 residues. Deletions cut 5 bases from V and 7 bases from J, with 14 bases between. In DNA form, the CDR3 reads TGTGCCAGCAGTCCGGGGAAGTACGGTGAAAAACTGTTTTTT. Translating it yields CASSPGKYGEKLFF.

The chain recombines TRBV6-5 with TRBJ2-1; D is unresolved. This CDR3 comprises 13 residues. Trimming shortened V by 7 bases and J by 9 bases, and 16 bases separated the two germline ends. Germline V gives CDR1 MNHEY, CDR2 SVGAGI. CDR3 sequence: CASKGLGVSEQFF. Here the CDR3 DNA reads TGTGCCAGCAAGGGTCTAGGTGTGAGTGAGCAGTTCTTC.

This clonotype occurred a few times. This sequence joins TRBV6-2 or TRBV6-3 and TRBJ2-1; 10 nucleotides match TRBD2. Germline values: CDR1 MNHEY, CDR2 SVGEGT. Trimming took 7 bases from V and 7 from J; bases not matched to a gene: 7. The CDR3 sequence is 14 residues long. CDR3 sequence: CASNQAGGRNEQFF. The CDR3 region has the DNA TGTGCCAGCAATCAAGCGGGGGGGCGGAATGAGCAGTTCTTC.

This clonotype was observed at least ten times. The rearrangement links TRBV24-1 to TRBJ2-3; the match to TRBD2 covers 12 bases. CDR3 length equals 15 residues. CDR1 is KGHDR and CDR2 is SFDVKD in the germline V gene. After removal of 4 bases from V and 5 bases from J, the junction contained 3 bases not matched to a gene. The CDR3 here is CATSDQTSGGDTQYF. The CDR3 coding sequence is TGTGCCACCAGTGACCAGACTAGCGGGGGAGATACGCAGTATTTT.

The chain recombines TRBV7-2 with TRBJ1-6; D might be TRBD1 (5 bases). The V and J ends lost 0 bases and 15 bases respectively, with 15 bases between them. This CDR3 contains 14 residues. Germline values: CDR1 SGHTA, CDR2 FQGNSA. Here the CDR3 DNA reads TGTGCCAGCAGCTTAGCGGGGCAGGGCCAACGCCTCCACTTT. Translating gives CASSLAGQGQRLHF.

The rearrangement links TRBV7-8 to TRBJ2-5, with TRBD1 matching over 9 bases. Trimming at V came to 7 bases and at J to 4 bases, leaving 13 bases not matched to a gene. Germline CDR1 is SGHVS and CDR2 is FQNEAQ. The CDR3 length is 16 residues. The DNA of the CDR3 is TGTGCCAGCACTATAACAGGGGGCCAGTTTGGAGAGACCCAGTACTTC. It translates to CASTITGGQFGETQYF.

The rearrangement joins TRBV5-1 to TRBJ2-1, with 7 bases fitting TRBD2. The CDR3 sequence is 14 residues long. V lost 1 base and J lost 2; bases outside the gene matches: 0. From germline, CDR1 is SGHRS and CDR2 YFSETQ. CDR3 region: CASSLSGAYNEQFF. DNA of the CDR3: TGCGCCAGCAGCTTGAGCGGGGCCTACAATGAGCAGTTCTTC.

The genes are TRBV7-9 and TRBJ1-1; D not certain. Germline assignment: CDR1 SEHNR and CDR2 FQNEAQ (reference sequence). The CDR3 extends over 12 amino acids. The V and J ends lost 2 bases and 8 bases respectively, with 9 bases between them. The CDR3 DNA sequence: TGTGCCAGCAGCTTAAAGGAGGGAGAAGCTTTCTTT. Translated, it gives CASSLKEGEAFF.

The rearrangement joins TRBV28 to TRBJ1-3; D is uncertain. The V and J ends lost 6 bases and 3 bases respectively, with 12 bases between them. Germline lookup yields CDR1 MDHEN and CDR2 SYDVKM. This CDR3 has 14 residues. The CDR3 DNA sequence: TGTGCCAGCAGACTCTCGGGCGGTGGAAACACCATATATTTT. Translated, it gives CASRLSGGGNTIYF.

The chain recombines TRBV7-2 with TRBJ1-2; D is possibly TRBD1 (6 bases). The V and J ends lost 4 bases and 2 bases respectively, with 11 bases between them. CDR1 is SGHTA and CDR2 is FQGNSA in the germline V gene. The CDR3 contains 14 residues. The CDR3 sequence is CASSSQGINYGYTF. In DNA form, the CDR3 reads TGTGCCAGCAGCTCGCAGGGGATCAACTATGGCTACACCTTC.

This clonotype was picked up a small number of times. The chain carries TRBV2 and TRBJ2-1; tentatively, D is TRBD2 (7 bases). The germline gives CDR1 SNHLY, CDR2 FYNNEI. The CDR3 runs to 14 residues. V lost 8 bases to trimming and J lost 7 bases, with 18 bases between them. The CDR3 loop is CASGRGALRNEQFF. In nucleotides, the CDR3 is TGTGCCAGCGGTCGGGGGGCTCTGCGAAATGAGCAGTTCTTC. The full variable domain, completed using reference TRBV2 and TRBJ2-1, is EPEVTQTPSHQVTQMGQEVILRCVPISNHLYFYWYRQILGQKVEFLVSFYNNEISEKSEIFDDQFSVERPDGSNFTLKIRSTKLEDSAMYFCASGRGALRNEQFFGPGTRLTVL.

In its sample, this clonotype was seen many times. The CDR3 loop is CASGFSSTDTQYF. CDR3 in DNA: TGCGCCAGCGGATTCTCTAGCACAGATACGCAGTATTTT. The rearrangement joins TRBV10-1 to TRBJ2-3; the D is unclear. V shed 8 bases and J shed 0 bases, with 9 bases lying between them. The CDR3 has 13 amino acids. Germline-derived CDR1 and CDR2 are WNHNN and SYGVQD (reference sequence).

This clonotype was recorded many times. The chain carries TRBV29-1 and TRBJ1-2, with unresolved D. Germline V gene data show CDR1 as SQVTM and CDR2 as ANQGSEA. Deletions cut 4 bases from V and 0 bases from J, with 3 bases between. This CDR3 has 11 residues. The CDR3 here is CSVGANYGYTF. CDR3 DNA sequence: TGCAGCGTTGGAGCTAACTATGGCTACACCTTC.

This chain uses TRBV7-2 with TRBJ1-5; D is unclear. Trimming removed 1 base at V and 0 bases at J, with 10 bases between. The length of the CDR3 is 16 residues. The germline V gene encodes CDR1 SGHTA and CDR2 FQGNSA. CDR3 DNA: TGTGCCAGCAGCTTAGGGCACCCCTATAGCAATCAGCCCCAGCATTTT. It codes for CASSLGHPYSNQPQHF.

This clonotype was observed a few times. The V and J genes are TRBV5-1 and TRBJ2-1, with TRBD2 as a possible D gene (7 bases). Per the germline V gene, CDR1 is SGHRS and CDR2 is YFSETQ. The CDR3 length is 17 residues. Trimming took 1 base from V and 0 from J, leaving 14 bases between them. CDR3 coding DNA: TGCGCCAGCAGCTTGCCGGGGGGCTTGAGCTCCTACAATGAGCAGTTCTTC. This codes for CASSLPGGLSSYNEQFF.

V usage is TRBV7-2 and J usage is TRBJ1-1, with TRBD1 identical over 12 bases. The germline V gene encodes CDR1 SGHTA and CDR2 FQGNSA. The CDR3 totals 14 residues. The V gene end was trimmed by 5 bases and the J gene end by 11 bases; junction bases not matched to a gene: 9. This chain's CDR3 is CASSRPGQGARAFF. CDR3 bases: TGTGCCAGCAGCCGGCCGGGACAGGGGGCGCGGGCTTTCTTT.

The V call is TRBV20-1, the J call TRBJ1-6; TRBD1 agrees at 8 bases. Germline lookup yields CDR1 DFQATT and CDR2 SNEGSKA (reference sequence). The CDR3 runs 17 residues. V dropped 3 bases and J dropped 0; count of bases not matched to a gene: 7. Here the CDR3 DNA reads TGCAGTGCTAGGGCAAGGGACAGGAGCTCCTATAATTCACCCCTCCACTTT. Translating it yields CSARARDRSSYNSPLHF.

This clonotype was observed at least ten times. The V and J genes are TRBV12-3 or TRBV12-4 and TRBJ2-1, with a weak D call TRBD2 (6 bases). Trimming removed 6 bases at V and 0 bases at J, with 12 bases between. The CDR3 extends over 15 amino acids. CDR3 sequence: CASRPRGSSYNEQFF. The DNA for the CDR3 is TGTGCCAGCAGGCCCCGGGGGAGCTCCTACAATGAGCAGTTCTTC.

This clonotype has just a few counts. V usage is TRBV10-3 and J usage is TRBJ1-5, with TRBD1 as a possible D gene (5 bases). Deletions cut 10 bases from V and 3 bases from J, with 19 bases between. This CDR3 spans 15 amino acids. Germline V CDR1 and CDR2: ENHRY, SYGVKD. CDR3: CATTAGQDLNQPQHF. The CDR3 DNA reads TGTGCCACGACGGCAGGGCAGGACCTCAATCAGCCCCAGCATTTT.

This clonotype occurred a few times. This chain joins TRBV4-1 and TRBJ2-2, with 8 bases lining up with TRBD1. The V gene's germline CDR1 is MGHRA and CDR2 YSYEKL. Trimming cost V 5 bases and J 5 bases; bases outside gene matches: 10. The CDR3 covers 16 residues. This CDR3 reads CASSMGWTGRTGELFF. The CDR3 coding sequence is TGCGCCAGCAGCATGGGGTGGACAGGGCGGACCGGGGAGCTGTTTTTT.

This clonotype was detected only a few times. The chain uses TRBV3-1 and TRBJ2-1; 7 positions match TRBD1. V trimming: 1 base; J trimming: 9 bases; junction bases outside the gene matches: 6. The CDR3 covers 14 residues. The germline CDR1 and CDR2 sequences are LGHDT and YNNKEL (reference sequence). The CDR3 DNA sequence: TGTGCCAGCAGCCAAGGATACAGGGGAACTGAGCAGTTCTTC. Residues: CASSQGYRGTEQFF.

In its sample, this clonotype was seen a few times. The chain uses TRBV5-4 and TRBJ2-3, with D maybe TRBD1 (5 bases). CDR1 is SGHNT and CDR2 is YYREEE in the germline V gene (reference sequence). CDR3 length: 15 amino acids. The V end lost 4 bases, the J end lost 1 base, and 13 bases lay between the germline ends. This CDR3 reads CASSPQPRGTDTQYF. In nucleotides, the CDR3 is TGTGCCAGCAGCCCCCAACCCAGGGGCACAGATACGCAGTATTTT. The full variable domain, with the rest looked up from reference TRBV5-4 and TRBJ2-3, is ETGVTQSPTHLIKTRGQQVTLRCSSQSGHNTVSWYQQALGQGPQFIFQYYREEENGRGNFPPRFSGLQFPNYSSELNVNALELDDSALYLCASSPQPRGTDTQYFGPGTRLTVL.

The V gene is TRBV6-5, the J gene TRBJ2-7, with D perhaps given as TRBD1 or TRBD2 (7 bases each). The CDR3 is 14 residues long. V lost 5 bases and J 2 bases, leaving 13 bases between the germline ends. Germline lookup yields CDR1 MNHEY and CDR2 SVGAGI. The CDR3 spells CASSLRGGAYEQYF. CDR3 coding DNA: TGTGCCAGCAGTCTCAGGGGGGGGGCCTACGAGCAGTACTTC.

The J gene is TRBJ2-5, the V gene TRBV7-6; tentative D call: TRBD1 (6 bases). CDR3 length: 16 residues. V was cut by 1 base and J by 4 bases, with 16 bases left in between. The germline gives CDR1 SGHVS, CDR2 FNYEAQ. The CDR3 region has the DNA TGTGCCAGCAGCTTAGTTCGCAGGGGCGGCCCAGAGACCCAGTACTTC. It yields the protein CASSLVRRGGPETQYF.

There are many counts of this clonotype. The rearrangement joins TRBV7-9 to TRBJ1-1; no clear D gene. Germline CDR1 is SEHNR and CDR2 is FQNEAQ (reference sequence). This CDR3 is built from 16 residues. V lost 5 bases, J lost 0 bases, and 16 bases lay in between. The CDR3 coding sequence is TGTGCCAGCAGCCTCCCCCGGACGGGGATGAACACTGAAGCTTTCTTT. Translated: CASSLPRTGMNTEAFF.

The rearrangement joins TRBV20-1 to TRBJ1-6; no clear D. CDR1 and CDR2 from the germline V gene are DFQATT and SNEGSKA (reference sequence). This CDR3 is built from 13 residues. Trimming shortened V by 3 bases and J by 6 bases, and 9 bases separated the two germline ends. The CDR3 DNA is TGCAGTGCTAGTCCCCAGAGTAATTCACCCCTCCACTTT. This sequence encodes CSASPQSNSPLHF.